This T cell receptor (beta chain) was identified during a study of control samples from healthy donors and cancer patients. This table comes from immunoSEQ multiplex PCR, and its TCRdb copy is limited to in-frame clones, with some not included. The sample consists of roughly 170,000 clones, 90% to 95% of them appearing once. Specimen: blood. The clonotype comes from a woman between 18 and 29 years old in good health.

Here the CDR3 reads CASSQTGEGGADGYTF. In nucleotides, the CDR3 is TGCGCCAGCAGCCAAACAGGGGAAGGGGGCGCGGATGGCTACACCTTC. The chain is built from TRBV4-1 and TRBJ1-2; 7 nucleotides match TRBD1. Germline CDR1 MGHRA, CDR2 YSYEKL. The CDR3 loop spans 16 amino acids. Trimming cost V 2 bases and J 6 bases; bases outside gene matches: 12.